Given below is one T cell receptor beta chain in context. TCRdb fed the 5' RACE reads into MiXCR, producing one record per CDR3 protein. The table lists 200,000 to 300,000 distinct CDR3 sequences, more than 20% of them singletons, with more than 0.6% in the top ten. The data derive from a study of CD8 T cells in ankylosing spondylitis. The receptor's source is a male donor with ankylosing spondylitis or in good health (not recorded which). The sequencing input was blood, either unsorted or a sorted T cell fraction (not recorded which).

For the CDR3, the DNA is TGCAGTGCTACCGAGACTAGCGGGGAGAGGGTTGAGCAGTTCTTC. It yields the protein CSATETSGERVEQFF. J is TRBJ2-1 and V is TRBV20-1; TRBD2 matches at 11 bases. CDR1 is DFQATT and CDR2 is SNEGSKA in the germline V gene (reference sequence). V trimming: 4 bases; J trimming: 9 bases; junction bases outside the gene matches: 11. The CDR3 contains 15 residues.